This TCR beta chain was observed in a study of T cells in localized non-small cell lung cancer. Study-wide points: Uninvolved adjacent lung had higher T cell clonality than tumor and all other tissues. Across samples, adjacent lung featured a median roughly 56 of the top 100 tumor clones. The tumor had only one region sequenced, so heterogeneity remains possible.

Within the sample, this clone is large. Its target is not known. The V gene lost 7 bases and the J gene lost 4 bases, with 17 bases spanning the gap. CDR3 length: 15 residues. Germline assignment: CDR1 MNHGY and CDR2 SAAAGT. Method: immunoSEQ multiplex PCR; TCRdb's copy keeps in-frame clones and lacks some. The sample holds 700 to 900 clones, around 19% seen once. Adjacent lung, free of atypia, was sampled at least 2 cm from the tumor margin. Sequenced here: normal lung tissue next to the tumor, sampled before any cancer treatment. The chain carries TRBV6-8 and TRBJ1-5; D uncertain. The TCR sequence derives from a man aged 40 to 69 with stage III squamous cell lung carcinoma. The CDR3 region has the DNA TGTGCCAGCACCATGGACGGCCTTTCTAATCAGCCCCAGCATTTT. Translating gives CASTMDGLSNQPQHF.